Listed below are T cell receptor beta chains from one sample, sequenced in a study of T-cell memory formation after mild COVID-19. TCRdb reprocessed the 5' RACE reads via MiXCR and lists one record per CDR3 protein. Among 150,000 or so distinct CDR3 sequences listed, around a third were seen once. Sequenced input: PBMCs or a T cell subset sorted from them (not recorded which). The receptors originated from an adult woman who had mild COVID-19 (a few samples of this study predate the infection). Cell type and time point are not known. The CDR3 runs from the conserved cysteine through the conserved F or W. D genes are given only for firm matches. Some rows have no size entry. The others give once, few or many, or a class for an expanded clone.

V gene	clone size	D gene	J gene	CDR3 DNA	CDR3 protein
TRBV4-1	-	-	TRBJ2-5	TGCGCCAGCAGCCAAGTTTTTCCGGACAGTCAAGAGACCCAGTACTTC	CASSQVFPDSQETQYF
TRBV3-1	few	-	TRBJ1-2	TGTGCCAGCAGCCAAGATGCAGGGATGGATTCTAACTATGGCTACACCTTC	CASSQDAGMDSNYGYTF
TRBV9	few	-	TRBJ2-2	TGTGCCAGCAGCGTATCGATCACGAACACCGGGGAGCTGTTTTTT	CASSVSITNTGELFF
TRBV12-3/TRBV12-4	-	TRBD1	TRBJ1-2	TGTGCCAGCAGCCCTTTATCACAGGGGTTGAACTATGGCTACACCTTC	CASSPLSQGLNYGYTF
TRBV7-3	-	-	TRBJ2-2	TGTGCCAGCAGCTTCTACGGTGGCCCCGGGGAGCTGTTTTTT	CASSFYGGPGELFF
TRBV7-9	many	-	TRBJ2-5	TGTGCCAGCAGCCCACTTTTAGAGACCCAGTACTTC	CASSPLLETQYF
TRBV20-1	-	TRBD1	TRBJ2-4	TGCAGTGCTAGAGGGAAAGGGACAGTGGCGGTAGACATTCAGTACTTC	CSARGKGTVAVDIQYF
TRBV5-1	-	-	TRBJ2-3	TGCGCCAGCAGTATCCCGGCGGGTAGCACAGATACGCAGTATTTT	CASSIPAGSTDTQYF
TRBV20-1	-	TRBD1	TRBJ1-4	TGCAGTGCTACCCGACAGGGACTGAAACTGTTTTTT	CSATRQGLKLFF
TRBV7-9	-	TRBD2	TRBJ2-7	TGTGCCAGCAGCCCCCGGGGTGGACTAGCGGGCCCCCTGACCGAGCAGTACTTC	CASSPRGGLAGPLTEQYF
TRBV6-1	few	-	TRBJ2-3	TGTGCCAGCTTCCTGGGGGGGCCAGGAGATACGCAGTATTTT	CASFLGGPGDTQYF
TRBV20-1	few	TRBD2	TRBJ2-3	TGCAGTGCTAGAGATTGGACTAGCCGGGCGACAGATACGCAGTATTTT	CSARDWTSRATDTQYF
TRBV12-3/TRBV12-4	-	TRBD1	TRBJ1-2	TGTGCCAGCGGGACAGGGCCTCATGGCTACACCTTC	CASGTGPHGYTF
TRBV4-2	-	-	TRBJ2-7	TGTGCCAGCAGCCCAGAAACGGCAGGCGGAGTGTACGAGCAGTACTTC	CASSPETAGGVYEQYF
TRBV6-5	few	TRBD1	TRBJ2-7	TGTGCCAGCAGTAGGACAGGGAGCGCCTACGAGCAGTACTTC	CASSRTGSAYEQYF
TRBV6-1	-	-	TRBJ2-5	TGTGCCAGCATGATAAGGGTTCCGGGGTGGACCCAGTACTTC	CASMIRVPGWTQYF
TRBV20-1	once	TRBD1	TRBJ1-5	TGCAGTGCTGCCCTACAGGGGAAGGTCAATCAGCCCCAGCATTTT	CSAALQGKVNQPQHF
TRBV15	few	TRBD1	TRBJ2-7	TGTGCCACCAGCAGAGGGACAGGGGAGTCCTCCTACGAGCAGTACTTC	CATSRGTGESSYEQYF
TRBV12-3/TRBV12-4	few	-	TRBJ1-1	TGTGCCAGCAGGGAGGTCCTTAGAGGCACTGAAGCTTTCTTT	CASREVLRGTEAFF
TRBV29-1	-	-	TRBJ2-4	TGCAGCGTTTTCGTCTATAACATTCAGTACTTC	CSVFVYNIQYF
TRBV2	few	-	TRBJ2-7	TGTGCCAGCAGTGAGGTTAAGGGTTTCTACGAGCAGTACTTC	CASSEVKGFYEQYF
TRBV18	-	TRBD1	TRBJ2-7	TGTGCCAGCTCAAATCCGGGACAGGGGTCGTACGAGCAGTACTTC	CASSNPGQGSYEQYF
TRBV7-6	many	-	TRBJ2-7	TGTGCCAGCAGCTCGATGCCGGACGCCCTCTTGGACTTC	CASSSMPDALLDF
TRBV5-1	few	TRBD1	TRBJ2-7	TGCGCCAGCAGCTCCCGACAGGGAGTGTACGAGCAGTACTTC	CASSSRQGVYEQYF
TRBV7-8	few	-	TRBJ2-3	TGTGCCAGCAGCCCCACCCGGGGCACAGATACGCAGTATTTT	CASSPTRGTDTQYF
TRBV6-2/TRBV6-3	few	TRBD2	TRBJ2-1	TGTGCCAGCAGCAGGAGGACTAGCGGGAGGGCGAGCTCCTACAATGAGCAGTTCTTC	CASSRRTSGRASSYNEQFF
TRBV29-1	few	-	TRBJ1-3	TGCAGCGTTGAGGGGGGCAGTCGAAACACCATATATTTT	CSVEGGSRNTIYF
TRBV5-1	few	TRBD1	TRBJ1-2	TGCGCCAGCAGCCCGGGACAGCACAACTATGGCTACACCTTC	CASSPGQHNYGYTF
TRBV12-5	-	-	TRBJ2-1	TGTGCTAGTGGTTTAGATTATGGGGGCAATGAGCAGTTCTTC	CASGLDYGGNEQFF
TRBV29-1	-	TRBD1	TRBJ1-2	TGCAGCGTTAGGACAGGGAACTATGGCTACACCTTC	CSVRTGNYGYTF
TRBV12-3/TRBV12-4	-	-	TRBJ2-1	TGTGCCAGCAGCGCGACCCCAATCGGACATGAGCAGTTCTTC	CASSATPIGHEQFF
TRBV6-5	-	-	TRBJ1-2	TGTGCCAGCAGTATAGCAGGGTTATACTATGGCTACACCTTC	CASSIAGLYYGYTF
TRBV20-1	-	-	TRBJ1-5	TGCAGTGCTAGCGAGGGAAATCAGCCCCAGCATTTT	CSASEGNQPQHF
TRBV14	-	-	TRBJ1-3	TGTGCCAGCAGCCCCCCGGGCAGGGGAAACACCATATATTTT	CASSPPGRGNTIYF
TRBV14	-	-	TRBJ2-2	TGTGCCAGCAGCCCTGGAGGGGGGACCGGGGAGCTGTTTTTT	CASSPGGGTGELFF
TRBV7-7	few	TRBD2	TRBJ2-1	TGTGCTAGCAGCATCGGCGGGGGATCCGAGCAGTTCTTC	CASSIGGGSEQFF
TRBV6-5	few	-	TRBJ2-7	TGTGCCAGCAGTTATCTGGACGTCGACGAGCAGTACTTC	CASSYLDVDEQYF
TRBV25-1	-	-	TRBJ2-2	TGTGCCAGCAGTGAAGAAACCGACGTGGGGGAGCTGTTTTTT	CASSEETDVGELFF
TRBV7-9	-	-	TRBJ2-1	TGTGCCAGCAGCTTAGTAGTCGGGAGCTCCTACAATGAGCAGTTCTTC	CASSLVVGSSYNEQFF
TRBV9	-	TRBD2	TRBJ2-3	TGTGCCAGCAGCGCCGGACTAGCGGTTAGCACAGATACGCAGTATTTT	CASSAGLAVSTDTQYF
TRBV15	few	-	TRBJ2-7	TGTGCCACCAGCAGGGAACTAGGGTCCTACGAGCAGTACTTC	CATSRELGSYEQYF
TRBV11-2	-	-	TRBJ2-7	TGTGCCAGCAGCTTAGTATCGGGGGACTACGAGCAGTACTTC	CASSLVSGDYEQYF
TRBV7-6	few	-	TRBJ2-5	TGTGCCAGCAGCAACACAGGAGCCCAAGAGACCCAGTACTTC	CASSNTGAQETQYF
TRBV3-1	-	-	TRBJ2-3	TGTGCCAGCAGCCTGGGGGCTAGCGGTTCCGATACGCAGTATTTT	CASSLGASGSDTQYF